Presented here are 28 T cell receptor beta chains from one specimen sequenced in a study of cytomegalovirus exposure and HLA in healthy donors. PCR amplification relied on 60 Vbeta primers (plus 13 Jbeta primers). TCRdb keeps only in-frame clones here, not all; method: immunoSEQ multiplex PCR. The table records about 140,000 clones, roughly 72% of them present only once. Sequencing input: PBMCs. The receptors stem from a man aged 35 to 55 in good health and CMV-seronegative.

This rearrangement joins TRBV27 to TRBJ2-1, with 10 bases aligning to TRBD2. Germline V gene sequence: CDR1 MNHEY, CDR2 SMNVEV (reference sequence). Germline trimming cut 5 bases from V and 5 bases from J; bases unmatched to any gene: 3. The CDR3 has 14 residues. CDR3 region: CASSTGLADNEQFF. The CDR3 nucleotides read TGTGCCAGCAGTACCGGACTAGCGGACAATGAGCAGTTCTTC.

The genes are TRBV4-3 and TRBJ2-7; perhaps TRBD1 as D (5 bases). CDR1 is LGHNA and CDR2 is YSLEER in the germline V gene. Between the trimmed V and J ends, which lost 1 base and 5 bases, there was a span of 15 bases. CDR3 length: 15 amino acids. This CDR3 is CASSQADRRTHEQYF. The CDR3 DNA is TGCGCCAGCAGCCAAGCAGACAGAAGGACCCACGAGCAGTACTTC.

The chain combines TRBV7-7 with TRBJ2-1, with TRBD1 matching over 8 bases. The CDR3 has 15 amino acids. The J segment lost 2 bases and the V segment lost 3 bases, leaving 3 bases of the junction unmatched. Germline-derived CDR1 and CDR2 are SSHAT and FNYEAQ (reference sequence). CDR3 nucleotide sequence: TGTGCCAGCAGCTTCGGACAGGGCCCCTACAATGAGCAGTTCTTC. Translation: CASSFGQGPYNEQFF.

This rearrangement joins TRBV7-9 to TRBJ2-3, with D unclear. Trimming stripped 5 bases from V and 4 bases from J, with 10 bases between. The CDR3 has 13 residues. CDR1 is SEHNR, CDR2 FQNEAQ, per germline (reference sequence). The CDR3 loop reads CASSLYGADTQYF. CDR3 coding DNA: TGTGCCAGCAGCCTTTATGGAGCAGATACGCAGTATTTT.

The genes are TRBV6-1 and TRBJ1-5, with 7 bases identical to TRBD1. Per germline, CDR1 MNHNS and CDR2 SASEGT. V lost 5 bases, J lost 3 bases, and 7 bases stayed unmatched. The CDR3 covers 15 residues. In DNA form, the CDR3 reads TGTGCCAGCAGTCCCGGGACAGATAACAATCAGCCCCAGCATTTT. Its translation: CASSPGTDNNQPQHF.

This chain links TRBV5-4 with TRBJ2-5; TRBD2 is a possible D gene (5 bases). The germline gives CDR1 SGHNT, CDR2 YYREEE (reference sequence). Trimming took 1 base from V and 4 from J, leaving 8 bases between them. The CDR3 loop spans 13 amino acids. In nucleotides, the CDR3 is TGTGCCAGCAGCTTGATGGCGGGAGAGACCCAGTACTTC. Protein: CASSLMAGETQYF.

This clone was counted between two and nine times. The chain has TRBV2 and TRBJ2-7; 14 nucleotides align to TRBD2. The CDR3 spans 16 residues. Germline assignment: CDR1 SNHLY and CDR2 FYNNEI. V lost 7 bases, J lost 3 bases, and 8 bases stayed unmatched. The CDR3 spells CASKPGLAGDGYEQYF. The CDR3 DNA reads TGTGCCAGCAAGCCGGGACTAGCGGGAGATGGCTACGAGCAGTACTTC.

This rearrangement joins TRBV13 to TRBJ1-1; 9 nucleotides match TRBD1. The V segment lost 3 bases and the J segment 0 bases; nucleotides outside the gene matches: 11. CDR3 length: 18 amino acids. Looked up from germline, CDR1 is PRHDT and CDR2 is FYEKMQ (reference sequence). CDR3 DNA: TGTGCCAGCAGCTTCTCTACGGGACAGGGTGGTGTGAACACTGAAGCTTTCTTT. Encoded protein: CASSFSTGQGGVNTEAFF. The complete variable domain, with remaining parts taken from reference TRBV13 and TRBJ1-1, reads AAGVIQSPRHLIKEKRETATLKCYPIPRHDTVYWYQQGPGQDPQFLISFYEKMQSDKGSIPDRFSAQQFSDYHSELNMSSLELGDSALYFCASSFSTGQGGVNTEAFFGQGTRLTVV.

The gene calls are TRBV19 and TRBJ2-1, with 8 positions matching TRBD1. Germline values: CDR1 LNHDA, CDR2 SQIVND (reference sequence). The CDR3 covers 16 residues. V lost 2 bases to trimming and J lost 4 bases; unmatched junction nucleotides: 7. In nucleotides, the CDR3 is TGTGCCAGTAGTATAACAGGGACAGGTGTGTACAATGAGCAGTTCTTC. Translation gives CASSITGTGVYNEQFF. Filled out from reference TRBV19 and TRBJ2-1, the complete variable domain reads DGGITQSPKYLFRKEGQNVTLSCEQNLNHDAMYWYRQDPGQGLRLIYYSQIVNDFQKGDIAEGYSVSREKKESFPLTVTSAQKNPTAFYLCASSITGTGVYNEQFFGPGTRLTVL.

The chain is built from TRBV11-2 and TRBJ2-2, with D tentatively TRBD1 (5 bases). Trimming stripped 1 base from V and 5 bases from J, with 20 bases between. Germline V gives CDR1 SGHAT, CDR2 FQNNGV. CDR3 size: 18 residues. The CDR3 is CASSLGGLGQGETGELFF. The CDR3 DNA reads as TGTGCCAGCAGCTTAGGTGGCTTGGGGCAGGGTGAAACCGGGGAGCTGTTTTTT.

The genes are TRBV6-4 and TRBJ2-7; D uncertain. There are 15 residues in the CDR3. In germline, CDR1 is MRHNA, CDR2 SNTAGT. With 4 bases removed from V and 0 bases from J, the gap between germline ends came to 13 bases. The CDR3 DNA is TGTGCCAGCAGTGCCTACCCTGCGAGCTCCTACGAGCAGTACTTC. Translation gives CASSAYPASSYEQYF.

The V and J genes are TRBV30 and TRBJ2-5; tentatively, D is TRBD2 (6 bases). Per germline, CDR1 GTSNPN and CDR2 SVGIG (reference sequence). The CDR3 has 14 amino acids. Trimming left V 8 bases short and J 5 bases short, with 21 bases between. CDR3 sequence reads: CATMRGLWGETQYF. DNA for the CDR3: TGTGCCACGATGCGGGGCCTTTGGGGGGAGACCCAGTACTTC.

The V and J genes are TRBV5-1 and TRBJ1-6; D is uncertain. This CDR3 is built from 14 residues. The V end was cut by 4 bases, the J end by 5 bases, with 10 bases between. Germline V CDR1 and CDR2: SGHRS, YFSETQ. In nucleotides, the CDR3 is TGCGCCAGCAGCGCCGGGGAAAATAATTCACCCCTCCACTTT. This codes for CASSAGENNSPLHF.

The V call is TRBV6-5, the J call TRBJ2-5; 7 bases match TRBD2. Germline-derived CDR1 and CDR2 are MNHEY and SVGAGI. J gave up 5 bases and V 4 bases, and 13 bases lay outside the gene matches. The CDR3 is 16 residues long. The DNA of the CDR3 is TGTGCCAGCAGTTTCTCACCGACTAGCATTGGGGAGACCCAGTACTTC. Its protein product is CASSFSPTSIGETQYF.

V gene TRBV18 combines with J gene TRBJ2-1, with TRBD1 identical over 7 bases. There are 14 residues in the CDR3. Germline CDR1 and CDR2: KGHSH and LQKENI. With 4 bases clipped from V and 7 bases from J, the junction kept 7 bases outside the gene matches. CDR3: CASSLLSQGNEQFF. For the CDR3, the DNA is TGTGCCAGCTCACTTCTCTCACAGGGGAATGAGCAGTTCTTC.

About this clone: A read error may account for a junction end that differs from germline. This chain links TRBV6-1 with TRBJ2-7; 7 bases align to TRBD1. CDR3 length: 13 residues. Looked up from germline, CDR1 is MNHNS and CDR2 is SASEGT. CDR3 residues: CASSEGTVQEQYF. In DNA form, the CDR3 reads TGTGCCAGCAGCGAAGGGACAGTGCAAGAGCAGTACTTC.

A remark on this clone: Other DNA sequences in this specimen translate into the identical CDR3. The chain recombines TRBV19 with TRBJ2-6, with D possibly TRBD2 on 6 matching bases. This CDR3 spans 15 amino acids. Germline assignment: CDR1 LNHDA and CDR2 SQIVND (reference sequence). Trimming removed 3 bases at V and 2 bases at J, with 8 bases between. This chain's CDR3 is CASSMGGAGANVLTF. In nucleotides, the CDR3 is TGTGCCAGTAGTATGGGGGGTGCTGGGGCCAACGTCCTGACTTTC.

This chain links TRBV7-9 with TRBJ1-5, with 7 nucleotides matching TRBD1. V dropped 5 bases and J dropped 6; count of bases not matched to a gene: 7. Looked up from germline, CDR1 is SEHNR and CDR2 is FQNEAQ (reference sequence). CDR3 length equals 14 residues. The CDR3 is CASSPTGSGQPQHF. The CDR3 DNA reads as TGTGCCAGCAGCCCGACAGGGAGCGGTCAGCCCCAGCATTTT.

The chain couples TRBV2 to TRBJ2-1; 9 bases are shared with TRBD2. CDR3 length equals 15 residues. The germline CDR1 and CDR2 sequences are SNHLY and FYNNEI. After removal of 8 bases from V and 6 bases from J, the junction contained 11 bases not matched to a gene. For the CDR3, the DNA is TGTGCCAGCTCTATTAGCGGGGGTGAGGGCAATGAGCAGTTCTTC. The encoded protein is CASSISGGEGNEQFF.

This chain uses TRBV9 with TRBJ2-5, with a tentative D call TRBD1 (5 bases). Germline V lookup: CDR1 SGDLS, CDR2 YYNGEE. Trimming left V 0 bases short and J 5 bases short, with 17 bases between. The length of the CDR3 is 16 residues. Written as DNA, the CDR3 is TGTGCCAGCAGCGTAGTTGGCAGTCTTCCAGGGGAGACCCAGTACTTC. Amino acids: CASSVVGSLPGETQYF.

This chain joins TRBV29-1 and TRBJ1-5; D is possibly TRBD1 (5 bases). The germline V gene encodes CDR1 SQVTM and CDR2 ANQGSEA. Trimming took off 0 bases at V and 2 bases at J, with 17 bases between the two ends. CDR3 length: 17 residues. This CDR3 reads CSVEESSPGDCNQPQHF. The CDR3, as DNA: TGCAGCGTTGAAGAGTCCTCCCCGGGGGACTGCAATCAGCCCCAGCATTTT.

The rearrangement joins TRBV27 to TRBJ2-2, with D tentatively TRBD1 (6 bases). Germline V gene sequence: CDR1 MNHEY, CDR2 SMNVEV (reference sequence). Trimming removed 4 bases from V and 4 bases from J, with 22 bases in between. The CDR3 is 18 residues long. The DNA of the CDR3 is TGTGCCAGCAGTTCCCTGTCGGTAAGGCAGGGGATCACCGGGGAGCTGTTTTTT. It specifies CASSSLSVRQGITGELFF.

The chain carries TRBV5-4 and TRBJ2-3; TRBD2 agrees at 8 bases. V gave up 2 bases and J gave up 2 bases; unmatched junction bases: 1. This CDR3 contains 14 residues. The germline CDR1 and CDR2 sequences are SGHNT and YYREEE (reference sequence). The chain's CDR3 is CASSFSGVTDTQYF. The CDR3 coding sequence is TGTGCCAGCAGCTTTAGCGGGGTCACAGATACGCAGTATTTT.

This clone showed up just a few times. The chain joins TRBV6-4 to TRBJ2-3, with 7 bases identical to TRBD2. The V segment lost 0 bases and the J segment 5 bases; nucleotides outside the gene matches: 5. The CDR3 loop spans 15 amino acids. CDR1 is MRHNA and CDR2 is SNTAGT in the germline V gene. CDR3 in amino acids: CASSDSRTGGDTQYF. CDR3 coding DNA: TGTGCCAGCAGTGACTCGAGGACGGGGGGAGATACGCAGTATTTT.

This chain uses TRBV28 with TRBJ1-4; 9 nucleotides line up with TRBD1. This CDR3 is built from 14 residues. J was trimmed by 6 bases and V by 6 bases; bases with no gene match: 5. The germline gives CDR1 MDHEN, CDR2 SYDVKM. CDR3 protein: CASRTRDRDEKLFF. DNA for the CDR3: TGTGCCAGCAGGACCCGGGACAGGGATGAAAAACTGTTTTTT.

CDR3 nucleotide sequence: TGTGCCAGCAGCGCCCCCCGACAGGGGGAAGGCTACACCTTC. Its translation is CASSAPRQGEGYTF. The chain has TRBV9 and TRBJ1-2; 9 bases line up with TRBD1. V lost 3 bases to trimming and J lost 8 bases; unmatched junction nucleotides: 8. This CDR3 contains 14 residues. Germline CDR1 SGDLS, CDR2 YYNGEE.

Comments on this clone: A clone one base away is much larger, so this may be a read error. This chain uses TRBV11-3 with TRBJ2-1; the D is unclear. Trimming removed 3 bases at V and 4 bases at J, with 4 bases between. Germline V gene data show CDR1 as SGHNT and CDR2 as YENEEA. The CDR3 consists of 12 residues. CDR3 DNA: TGTGCCAGCAGCTTGGCATACAATGAGCAGTTCTTC. Protein sequence: CASSLAYNEQFF.

V gene TRBV6-1 combines with J gene TRBJ1-2; possibly TRBD1 for D (5 bases). Trimming stripped 2 bases from V and 3 bases from J, with 7 bases between. CDR3 size: 13 residues. In germline, CDR1 is MNHNS, CDR2 SASEGT. CDR3 DNA: TGTGCCAGCAGTGAAAGGGGTGACTATGGCTACACCTTC. This sequence encodes CASSERGDYGYTF.